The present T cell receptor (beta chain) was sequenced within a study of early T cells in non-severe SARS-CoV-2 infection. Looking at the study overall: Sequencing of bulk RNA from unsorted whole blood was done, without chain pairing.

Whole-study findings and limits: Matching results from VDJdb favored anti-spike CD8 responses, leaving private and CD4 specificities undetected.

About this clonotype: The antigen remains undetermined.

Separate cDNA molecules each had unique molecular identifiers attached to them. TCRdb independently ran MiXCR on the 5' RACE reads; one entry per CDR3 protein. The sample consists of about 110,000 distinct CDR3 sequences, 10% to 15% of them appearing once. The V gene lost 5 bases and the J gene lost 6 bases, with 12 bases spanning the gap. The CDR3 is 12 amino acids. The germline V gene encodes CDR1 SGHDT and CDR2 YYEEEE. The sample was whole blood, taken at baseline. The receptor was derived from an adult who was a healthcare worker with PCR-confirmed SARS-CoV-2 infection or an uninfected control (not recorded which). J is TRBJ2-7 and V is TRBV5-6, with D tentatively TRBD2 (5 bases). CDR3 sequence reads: CASSSGRGEQYF. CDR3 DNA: TGTGCCAGCAGTTCCGGCCGGGGCGAGCAGTACTTC. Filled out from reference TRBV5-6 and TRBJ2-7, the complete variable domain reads DAGVTQSPTHLIKTRGQQVTLRCSPKSGHDTVSWYQQALGQGPQFIFQYYEEEERQRGNFPDRFSGHQFPNYSSELNVNALLLGDSALYLCASSSGRGEQYFGPGTRLTVT.